The rows below give T cell receptor beta chains drawn from one sample of a study of blood T cells in healthy people across ages. Using its own MiXCR run on the 5' RACE reads, TCRdb lists one record per CDR3 protein. In the table there are roughly 800,000 distinct CDR3 sequences, about 36% of which are singletons. The sequencing input was blood. These receptors originate from a man between 18 and 29 years old in good health. The CDR3 runs from the conserved cysteine through the conserved F or W. Fields, in order: CDR3 DNA, CDR3 protein, clone size, V gene, J gene, CDR3 length, D gene. The D gene is left open where the match is weak. Clone size is shown for a subset of rows, as once, few, many or a class of expanded clone.

TGCGCCAGCAACCTAGGAACCCAAAGCACAGATACGCAGTATTTT,CASNLGTQSTDTQYF,few,TRBV5-1,TRBJ2-3,15,.
TGCAGTGCTAGGGAGGGGAAGTTAGATACGCAGTATTTT,CSAREGKLDTQYF,.,TRBV20-1,TRBJ2-3,13,.
TGCAGCGTTACTATACTAGGGTTCGTGCAGTTCTTC,CSVTILGFVQFF,many,TRBV29-1,TRBJ2-1,12,.
TGCGCCAGCAGCCAAGACAGGGGGCCGGTTGAAAAACTGTTTTTT,CASSQDRGPVEKLFF,.,TRBV4-3,TRBJ1-4,15,TRBD1
TGCGCCAGCAGCCAATCGGGGAGTGGGAACACTGAAGCTTTCTTT,CASSQSGSGNTEAFF,.,TRBV4-1,TRBJ1-1,15,.
TGCGCCAGCAGCCACGCGGTAGTAATGAACACTGAAGCTTTCTTT,CASSHAVVMNTEAFF,few,TRBV4-1,TRBJ1-1,15,.
TGTGCCAGCAGCCCGACCGGGACAGACTACAATGAGCAGTTCTTC,CASSPTGTDYNEQFF,.,TRBV9,TRBJ2-1,15,TRBD1
TGTGCCAGCAGCGTAGGAGGAACAGGGGCGTGGGACAATGAGCAGTTCTTC,CASSVGGTGAWDNEQFF,few,TRBV9,TRBJ2-1,17,TRBD1
TGCGCCAGCAGTCCCAATTGGGTGGGGAGGGGAGAGACCCAGTACTTC,CASSPNWVGRGETQYF,few,TRBV4-3,TRBJ2-5,16,TRBD2
TGTGCCAGCAGCCGCGGGACAGGGAAAGAGACCCAGTACTTC,CASSRGTGKETQYF,.,TRBV12-3/TRBV12-4,TRBJ2-5,14,TRBD1
TGTGCCAGCAGCTTATCCGGGACCAAGGGGGAAAAACTGTTTTTT,CASSLSGTKGEKLFF,.,TRBV11-2,TRBJ1-4,15,.
TGTGCCAGCAGCACCCGGACACGGACTAATGAAAAACTGTTTTTT,CASSTRTRTNEKLFF,few,TRBV21-1,TRBJ1-4,15,.
TGCAGTGCTATAACCAGGGGCTTTCCTTCGGAGACCCAGTACTTC,CSAITRGFPSETQYF,many,TRBV20-1,TRBJ2-5,15,.
TGTGCCAGCTCACCACGGGGGGGAAATGAGCAGTTCTTC,CASSPRGGNEQFF,many,TRBV18,TRBJ2-1,13,TRBD2
TGCAGTGCCCTTGGGACGCTGAGCTCCTACAATGAGCAGTACTTC,CSALGTLSSYNEQYF,.,TRBV20-1,TRBJ2-5,15,.
TGTGCCAGCAGCCAAGGGGAACCGGGACCTAATGAAAAACTGTTTTTT,CASSQGEPGPNEKLFF,few,TRBV3-1,TRBJ1-4,16,.
TGCAGGGCCGAAACAGGAGGTGAAGCTTTCTTT,CRAETGGEAFF,.,TRBV20-1,TRBJ1-1,11,.
TGCGCCAGCAGCTCCTGGAACAATGAGCAGTTCTTC,CASSSWNNEQFF,medium-sized,TRBV4-3,TRBJ2-1,12,.
TGCGCCAGCAGCCAACCTACAGGGGGCACTGAAGCTTTCTTT,CASSQPTGGTEAFF,few,TRBV4-1,TRBJ1-1,14,TRBD1
TGTGCCAGCAGCTTATTCGGCGCGGGCGTGAACACCGGGGAGCTGTTTTTT,CASSLFGAGVNTGELFF,many,TRBV7-3,TRBJ2-2,17,.